Below, 9 T cell receptor beta chains from the same sample are listed, as sequenced in a study of blood T cell repertoires in COVID-19 (dated by TCRdb to 2019 to 2021). To prepare the library, the immunoSEQ multiplex PCR assay was applied. TCRdb stores this immuneACCESS table with in-frame sequences only. Part of the clones is absent; in the studies checked, under half of the shortfall reflects unresolved V genes, and no reason is known for the rest. This sample has about 220,000 clones in its table, and almost 90% of those were observed once. Approximately 16% of the sample is held by the ten biggest clonotypes. The sequenced sample consisted of PBMCs or T cells enriched from blood (not recorded which). These TCRs come from a man aged 30 to 45 who had been exposed to COVID-19.

This clone was seen only once. The genes are TRBV6-6 and TRBJ1-6; TRBD1 matches at 7 bases. J lost 1 base, V lost 5 bases, and 8 bases had no gene match. This CDR3 has 17 residues. Germline V gene lookup returns CDR1 MNHNY and CDR2 SVGAGI (reference sequence). The CDR3 sequence is CASSPTTGLSYNSPLHF. The CDR3 nucleotides are TGTGCCAGCAGTCCTACGACAGGGTTGTCCTATAATTCACCCCTCCACTTT.

The V and J genes are TRBV13 and TRBJ2-1; 7 positions match TRBD2. V was pared by 4 bases and J by 4 bases, with 7 bases of the junction left unmatched. The length of the CDR3 is 15 residues. Germline V lookup: CDR1 PRHDT, CDR2 FYEKMQ (reference sequence). CDR3 DNA sequence: TGTGCCAGCAGCTCAGGGAGGGCGGGGTACAATGAGCAGTTCTTC. Its protein is CASSSGRAGYNEQFF. Using reference TRBV13 and TRBJ2-1 for the parts outside the CDR3, the full variable domain is AAGVIQSPRHLIKEKRETATLKCYPIPRHDTVYWYQQGPGQDPQFLISFYEKMQSDKGSIPDRFSAQQFSDYHSELNMSSLELGDSALYFCASSSGRAGYNEQFFGPGTRLTVL.

This chain links TRBV19 with TRBJ2-2; tentatively, D is TRBD1 (5 bases). V lost 10 bases, J lost 0 bases, and 21 bases lay in between. This CDR3 contains 17 residues. CDR1 is LNHDA and CDR2 is SQIVND in the germline V gene (reference sequence). CDR3 DNA sequence: TGTGCCACACGCGGCAGGGTGGGGTTTTCGAACACCGGGGAGCTGTTTTTT. Protein product: CATRGRVGFSNTGELFF.

This rearrangement joins TRBV7-9 to TRBJ2-7; D is unclear. The CDR3 is 12 residues long. Trimming removed 1 base at V and 6 bases at J, with 7 bases between. CDR1 SEHNR and CDR2 FQNEAQ come from the germline V gene (reference sequence). The DNA for the CDR3 is TGTGCCAGCAGCTTAGTTTCGGGCGAGCAGTACTTC. Translated, it gives CASSLVSGEQYF.

The chain is built from TRBV7-8 and TRBJ2-7; 8 bases are shared with TRBD1. The ends lost 6 bases at V and 6 bases at J; junction bases unmatched: 13. Per germline, CDR1 SGHVS and CDR2 FQNEAQ. The CDR3 spans 15 residues. DNA for the CDR3: TGTGCCAGCAGTTCCTCAGGGGGCCCCGCCGGCGAGCAGTACTTC. Protein product: CASSSSGGPAGEQYF.

The chain employs TRBV10-3 and TRBJ2-4; weak D call: TRBD2 (5 bases). The CDR3 runs 13 residues. The germline gives CDR1 ENHRY, CDR2 SYGVKD. Trimming cost V 3 bases and J 5 bases, with 8 bases left between them. The CDR3 reads CAISDGVENIQYF. CDR3 DNA sequence: TGTGCCATCAGTGACGGGGTAGAAAACATTCAGTACTTC.

This clone showed up just once. V usage is TRBV6-5 and J usage is TRBJ1-3, with D perhaps TRBD1 (5 bases). The V end was cut by 6 bases, the J end by 2 bases, with 14 bases between. CDR3 length: 15 amino acids. Germline V gene sequence: CDR1 MNHEY, CDR2 SVGAGI. The CDR3 reads CASRDHQGTGNTIYF. CDR3 bases: TGTGCCAGCAGGGATCACCAGGGAACTGGAAACACCATATATTTT.

This chain joins TRBV29-1 and TRBJ1-2; D possibly corresponds to TRBD1 (6 bases). This CDR3 is built from 13 residues. The V gene lost 3 bases and the J gene lost 1 base, with 9 bases spanning the gap. Germline CDR1 and CDR2: SQVTM and ANQGSEA. The CDR3 DNA is TGCAGCGTTGAGACAGGAGATAACTATGGCTACACCTTC. Protein sequence: CSVETGDNYGYTF.

The gene calls are TRBV18 and TRBJ2-5; D remains ambiguous. This CDR3 is 13 amino acids long. V was clipped by 3 bases and J by 5 bases, with 10 bases between them. CDR1 KGHSH and CDR2 LQKENI come from the germline V gene. The CDR3 bases are TGTGCCAGCTCACCCAGACTCAGCGAGACCCAGTACTTC. Its translation: CASSPRLSETQYF.